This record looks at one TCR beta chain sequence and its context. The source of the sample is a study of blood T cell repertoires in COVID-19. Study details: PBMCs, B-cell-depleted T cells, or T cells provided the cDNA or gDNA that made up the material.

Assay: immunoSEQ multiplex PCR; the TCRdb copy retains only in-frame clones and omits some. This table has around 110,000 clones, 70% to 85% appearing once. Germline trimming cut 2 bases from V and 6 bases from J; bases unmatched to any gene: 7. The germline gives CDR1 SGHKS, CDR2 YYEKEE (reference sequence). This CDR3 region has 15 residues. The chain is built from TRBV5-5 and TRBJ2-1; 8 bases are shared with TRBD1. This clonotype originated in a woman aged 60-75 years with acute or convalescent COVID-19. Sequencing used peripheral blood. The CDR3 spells CASSLGPGGFNEQFF. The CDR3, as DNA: TGTGCCAGCAGCTTAGGGCCAGGGGGCTTCAATGAGCAGTTCTTC.